This passage covers 10 T cell receptor beta chains from one sample sequenced in a study of CXCR3-negative and CXCR3-positive naive CD8 T cells. UMI-labeled 5' RACE TRB cDNA libraries were prepared from the cells. TCRdb reanalyzed the 5' RACE reads and collapses them to one entry per CDR3 protein, without DNA. The table for this sample gives about 92,000 distinct CDR3 sequences. Sequencing input: naive CXCR3- CD8+ T cells from blood. Documented subset: CD45RO-CCR7+CD27+CD95- naive CD8+ T cells lacking CXCR3 (TNR3-). The receptors originated from a human donor in good health. Some clones in this sample may be carry-over from other donors' samples.

The gene calls are TRBV2 and TRBJ2-3; TCRdb reports TRBD2, a call that lacks DNA to check it against. The CDR3 runs 15 residues. Germline V gene lookup returns CDR1 SNHLY and CDR2 FYNNEI. CDR3: CASSERASGTDTQYF.

The chain recombines TRBV6-5 with TRBJ1-2; TCRdb designates TRBD1, a call that cannot be tested without DNA. Germline V CDR1 and CDR2: MNHEY, SVGAGI. This CDR3 has 12 amino acids. The CDR3 sequence: CASGDGNYGYTF.

V gene TRBV5-6 combines with J gene TRBJ2-3; TCRdb designates TRBD1, a call that cannot be tested without DNA. The CDR3 spans 16 residues. Looked up from germline, CDR1 is SGHDT and CDR2 is YYEEEE. This chain's CDR3 is CASSLGTGVSTDTQYF.

The chain links TRBV10-3 to TRBJ2-1. This CDR3 has 13 residues. CDR1 is ENHRY and CDR2 is SYGVKD in the germline V gene. The chain's CDR3 is CAISDNLPNEQFF.

This chain joins TRBV6-5 and TRBJ1-1; TCRdb designates TRBD1, a call that cannot be tested without DNA. The CDR3 consists of 16 residues. CDR1 and CDR2 (germline): MNHEY, SVGAGI. The CDR3 sequence: CASSYAPGQPNTEAFF.

V gene TRBV5-5 combines with J gene TRBJ2-7; checking the TCRdb D call of TRBD1 is not possible without DNA. Germline-derived CDR1 and CDR2 are SGHKS and YYEKEE (reference sequence). The CDR3 is 14 residues long. The CDR3: CASSLQGNFYEQYF.

J is TRBJ2-1 and V is TRBV7-9; no DNA is available, so the TRBD1 call from TCRdb remains unchecked. CDR3 size: 14 residues. The germline CDR1 and CDR2 sequences are SEHNR and FQNEAQ (reference sequence). CDR3 sequence: CASSLNTGGDEQFF. Variable domain in full (rest from reference TRBV7-9 and TRBJ2-1): DTGVSQNPRHKITKRGQNVTFRCDPISEHNRLYWYRQTLGQGPEFLTYFQNEAQLEKSRLLSDRFSAERPKGSFSTLEIQRTEQGDSAMYLCASSLNTGGDEQFFGPGTRLTVL.

The chain couples TRBV7-9 to TRBJ2-7; no DNA is available, so the TRBD2 call from TCRdb remains unchecked. Germline CDR1 is SEHNR and CDR2 is FQNEAQ (reference sequence). The CDR3 is 14 residues long. CDR3 in amino acids: CASSKLAGGDEQYF.

CDR3 region: CATSDTKNSGRTSTDTQYF. The V call is TRBV24-1, the J call TRBJ2-3; TCRdb's D gene call, TRBD1, goes unchecked for lack of DNA. This CDR3 has 19 amino acids. CDR1 is KGHDR, CDR2 SFDVKD, per germline.

The chain links TRBV29-1 to TRBJ2-7; TCRdb reports TRBD1, a call that lacks DNA to check it against. Germline V gene lookup returns CDR1 SQVTM and CDR2 ANQGSEA. This CDR3 has 11 residues. The CDR3: CSVPQGLEQYF.